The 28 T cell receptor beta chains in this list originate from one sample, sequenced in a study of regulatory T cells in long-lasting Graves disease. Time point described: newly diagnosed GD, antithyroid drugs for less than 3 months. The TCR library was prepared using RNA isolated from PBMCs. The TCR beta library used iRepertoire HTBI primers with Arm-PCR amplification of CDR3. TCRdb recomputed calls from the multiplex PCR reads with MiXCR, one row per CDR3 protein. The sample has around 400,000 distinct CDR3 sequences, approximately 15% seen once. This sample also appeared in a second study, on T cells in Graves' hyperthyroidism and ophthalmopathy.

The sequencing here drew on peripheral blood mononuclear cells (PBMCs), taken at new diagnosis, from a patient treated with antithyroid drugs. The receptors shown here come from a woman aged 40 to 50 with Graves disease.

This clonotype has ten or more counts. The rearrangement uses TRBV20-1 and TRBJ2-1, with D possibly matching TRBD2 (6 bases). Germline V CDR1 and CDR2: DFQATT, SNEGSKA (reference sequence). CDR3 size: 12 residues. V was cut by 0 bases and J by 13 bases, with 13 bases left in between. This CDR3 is CSARDNAGRQFF. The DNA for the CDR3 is TGCAGTGCTAGAGATAATGCGGGGAGACAGTTCTTC.

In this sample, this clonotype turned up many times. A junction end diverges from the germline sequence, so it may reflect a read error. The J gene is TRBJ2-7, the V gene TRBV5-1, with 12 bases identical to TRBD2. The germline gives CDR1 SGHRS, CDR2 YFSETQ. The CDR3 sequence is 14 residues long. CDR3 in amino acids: CASSLTSGSYEQYF. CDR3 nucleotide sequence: TGTGCCAGCAGTTTGACTAGCGGGAGTTACGAGCAGTACTTC.

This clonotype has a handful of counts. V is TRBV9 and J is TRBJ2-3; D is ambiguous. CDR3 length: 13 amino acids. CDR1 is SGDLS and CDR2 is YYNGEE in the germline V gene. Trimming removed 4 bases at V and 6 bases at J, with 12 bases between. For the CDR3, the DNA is TGTGCCAGCAGCCTTAAGGACCGGGATACGCAGTATTTT. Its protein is CASSLKDRDTQYF.

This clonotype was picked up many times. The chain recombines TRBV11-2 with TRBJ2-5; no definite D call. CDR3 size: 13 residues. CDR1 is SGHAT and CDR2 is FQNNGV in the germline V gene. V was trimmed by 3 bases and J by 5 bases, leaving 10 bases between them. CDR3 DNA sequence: TGTGCCAGCAGCTTGGGTAGCCAGGAGACCCAGTACTTC. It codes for CASSLGSQETQYF.

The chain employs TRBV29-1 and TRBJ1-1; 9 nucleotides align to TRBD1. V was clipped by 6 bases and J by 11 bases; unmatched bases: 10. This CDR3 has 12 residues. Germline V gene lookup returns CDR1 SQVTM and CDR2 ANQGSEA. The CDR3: CSVVTLGTGAFF. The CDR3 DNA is TGCAGCGTAGTAACTCTCGGGACAGGGGCTTTCTTT.

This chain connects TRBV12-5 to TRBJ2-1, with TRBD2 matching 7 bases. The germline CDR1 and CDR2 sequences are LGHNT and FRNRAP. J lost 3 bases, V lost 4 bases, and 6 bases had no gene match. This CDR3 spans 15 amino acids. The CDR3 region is CASGSGLTGYNEQFF. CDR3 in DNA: TGTGCTAGTGGTTCGGGACTAACGGGCTACAATGAGCAGTTCTTC.

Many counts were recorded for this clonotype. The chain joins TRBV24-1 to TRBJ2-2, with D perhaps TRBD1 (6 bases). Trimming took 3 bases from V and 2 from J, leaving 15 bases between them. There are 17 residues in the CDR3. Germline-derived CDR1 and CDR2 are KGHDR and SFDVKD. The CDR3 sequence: CATSDPGTQTNTGELFF. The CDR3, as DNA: TGTGCCACCAGTGATCCCGGGACACAAACTAACACCGGGGAGCTGTTTTTT.

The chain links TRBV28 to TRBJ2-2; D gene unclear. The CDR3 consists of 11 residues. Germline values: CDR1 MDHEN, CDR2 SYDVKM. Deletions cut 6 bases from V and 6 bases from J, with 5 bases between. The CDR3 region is CASRGPGELFF. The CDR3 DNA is TGTGCCAGCAGGGGTCCCGGGGAGCTGTTTTTT.

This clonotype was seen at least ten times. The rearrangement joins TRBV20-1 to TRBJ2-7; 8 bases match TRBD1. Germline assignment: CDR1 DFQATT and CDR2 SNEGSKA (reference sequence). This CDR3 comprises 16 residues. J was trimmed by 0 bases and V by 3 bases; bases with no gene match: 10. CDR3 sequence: CSASDSGGANSYEQYF. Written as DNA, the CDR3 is TGCAGTGCTAGTGACTCAGGGGGCGCAAACTCCTACGAGCAGTACTTC.

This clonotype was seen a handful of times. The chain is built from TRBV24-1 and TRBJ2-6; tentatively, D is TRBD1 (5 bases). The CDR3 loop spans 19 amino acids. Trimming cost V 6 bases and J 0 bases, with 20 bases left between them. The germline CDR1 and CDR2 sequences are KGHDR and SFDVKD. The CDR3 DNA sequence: TGTGCCACCAGTAACATTCTCCAGGGCCAGAGCTCTGGGGCCAACGTCCTGACTTTC. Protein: CATSNILQGQSSGANVLTF.

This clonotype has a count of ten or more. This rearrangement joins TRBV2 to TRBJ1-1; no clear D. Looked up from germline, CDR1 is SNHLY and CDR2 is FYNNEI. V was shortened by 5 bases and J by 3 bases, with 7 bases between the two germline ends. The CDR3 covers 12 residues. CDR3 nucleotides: TGTGCCAGCAGTAGCGAGGACACTGAAGCTTTCTTT. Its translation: CASSSEDTEAFF.

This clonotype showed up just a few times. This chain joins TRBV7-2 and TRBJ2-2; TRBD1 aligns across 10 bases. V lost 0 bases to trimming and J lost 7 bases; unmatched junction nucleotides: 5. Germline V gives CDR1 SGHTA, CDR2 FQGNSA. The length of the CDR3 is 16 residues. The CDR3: CASSLAGTGVNGELFF. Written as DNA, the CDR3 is TGTGCCAGCAGCTTAGCGGGGACAGGGGTTAACGGGGAGCTGTTTTTT.

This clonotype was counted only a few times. CDR3 nucleotides: TGTGCCAGCAGTTACGGTCAGGGACCGACCAATAATTCACCCCTCCACTTT. This codes for CASSYGQGPTNNSPLHF. The chain couples TRBV6-5 to TRBJ1-6; tentative D call: TRBD1 (5 bases). This CDR3 spans 17 amino acids. V dropped 2 bases and J dropped 5 bases, with 16 bases sitting between them. Per the germline V gene, CDR1 is MNHEY and CDR2 is SVGAGI.

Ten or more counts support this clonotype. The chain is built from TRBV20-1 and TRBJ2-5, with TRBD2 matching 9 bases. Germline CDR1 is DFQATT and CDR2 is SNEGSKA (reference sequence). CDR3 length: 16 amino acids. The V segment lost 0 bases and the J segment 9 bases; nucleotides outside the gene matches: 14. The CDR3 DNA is TGCAGTGCTAGAGATCAGACTAGCGGCCTTACGGGGGCCCAGTACTTC. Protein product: CSARDQTSGLTGAQYF.

CDR3 protein: CASSPESSGTSTDTQYF. In nucleotides, the CDR3 is TGTGCCAGCTCACCGGAGTCCAGCGGGACAAGCACAGATACGCAGTATTTT. The chain combines TRBV18 with TRBJ2-3, with D possibly matching TRBD2 (7 bases). Trimming left V 3 bases short and J 0 bases short, with 16 bases between. CDR1 KGHSH and CDR2 LQKENI come from the germline V gene. This CDR3 spans 17 amino acids.

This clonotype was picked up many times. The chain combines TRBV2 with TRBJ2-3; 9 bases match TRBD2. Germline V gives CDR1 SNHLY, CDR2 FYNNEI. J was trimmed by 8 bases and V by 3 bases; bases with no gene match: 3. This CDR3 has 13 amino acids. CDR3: CASSEVAGVTQYF. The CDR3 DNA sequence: TGTGCCAGCAGTGAGGTAGCGGGAGTTACGCAGTATTTT.

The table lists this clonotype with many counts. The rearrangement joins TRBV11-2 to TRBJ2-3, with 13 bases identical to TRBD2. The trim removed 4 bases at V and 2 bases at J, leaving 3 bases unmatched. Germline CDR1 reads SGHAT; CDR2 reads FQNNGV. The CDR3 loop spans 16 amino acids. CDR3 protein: CASSWTSGGTTDTQYF. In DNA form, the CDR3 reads TGTGCCAGCAGCTGGACTAGCGGGGGAACCACAGATACGCAGTATTTT.

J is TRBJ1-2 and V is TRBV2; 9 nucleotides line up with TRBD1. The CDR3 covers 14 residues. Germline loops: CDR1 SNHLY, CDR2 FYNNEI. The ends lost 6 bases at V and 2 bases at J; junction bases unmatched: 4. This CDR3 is CASRRTGVNYGYTF. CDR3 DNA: TGTGCCAGCAGGCGGACAGGGGTGAACTATGGCTACACCTTC.

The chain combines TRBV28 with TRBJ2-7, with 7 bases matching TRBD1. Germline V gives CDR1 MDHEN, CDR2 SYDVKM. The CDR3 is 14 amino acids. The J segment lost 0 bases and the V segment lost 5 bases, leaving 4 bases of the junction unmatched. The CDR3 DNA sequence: TGTGCCAGCAGTGCAGGGACAGCCTCCTACGAGCAGTACTTC. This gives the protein CASSAGTASYEQYF.

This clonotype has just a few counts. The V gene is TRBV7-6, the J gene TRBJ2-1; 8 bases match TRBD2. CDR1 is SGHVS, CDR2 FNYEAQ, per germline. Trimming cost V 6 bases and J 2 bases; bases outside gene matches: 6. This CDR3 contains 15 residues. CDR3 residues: CASRPPGGPYNEQFF. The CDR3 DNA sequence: TGTGCCAGCAGGCCCCCGGGGGGGCCCTACAATGAGCAGTTCTTC.

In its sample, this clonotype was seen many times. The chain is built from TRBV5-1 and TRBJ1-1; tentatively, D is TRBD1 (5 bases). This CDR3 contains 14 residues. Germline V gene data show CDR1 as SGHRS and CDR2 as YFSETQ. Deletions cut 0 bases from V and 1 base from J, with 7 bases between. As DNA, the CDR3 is TGCGCCAGCAGCTTGGGACAGCCGAACACTGAAGCTTTCTTT. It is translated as CASSLGQPNTEAFF.

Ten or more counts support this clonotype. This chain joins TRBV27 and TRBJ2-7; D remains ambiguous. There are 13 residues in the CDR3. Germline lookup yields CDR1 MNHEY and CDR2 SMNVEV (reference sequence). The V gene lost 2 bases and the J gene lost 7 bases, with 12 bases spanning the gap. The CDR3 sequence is CASSLHSPLEQYF. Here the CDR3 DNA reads TGTGCCAGCAGTTTACACAGTCCCCTGGAGCAGTACTTC.

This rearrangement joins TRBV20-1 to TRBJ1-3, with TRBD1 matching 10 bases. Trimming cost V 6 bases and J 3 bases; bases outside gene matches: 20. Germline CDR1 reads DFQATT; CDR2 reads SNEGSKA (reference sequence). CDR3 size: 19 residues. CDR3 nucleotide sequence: TGCAGTGCCACTACACAAGTTCCGGGACAGGGGAAATTTGGAAACACCATATATTTT. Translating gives CSATTQVPGQGKFGNTIYF.

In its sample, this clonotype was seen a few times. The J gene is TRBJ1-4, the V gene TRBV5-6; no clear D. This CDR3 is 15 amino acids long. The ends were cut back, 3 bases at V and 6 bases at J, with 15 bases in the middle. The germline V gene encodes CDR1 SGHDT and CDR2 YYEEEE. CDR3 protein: CASSSELDQDEKLFF. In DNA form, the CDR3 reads TGTGCCAGCAGCTCAGAACTGGACCAGGATGAAAAACTGTTTTTT. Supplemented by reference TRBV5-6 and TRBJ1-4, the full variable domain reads DAGVTQSPTHLIKTRGQQVTLRCSPKSGHDTVSWYQQALGQGPQFIFQYYEEEERQRGNFPDRFSGHQFPNYSSELNVNALLLGDSALYLCASSSELDQDEKLFFGSGTQLSVL.

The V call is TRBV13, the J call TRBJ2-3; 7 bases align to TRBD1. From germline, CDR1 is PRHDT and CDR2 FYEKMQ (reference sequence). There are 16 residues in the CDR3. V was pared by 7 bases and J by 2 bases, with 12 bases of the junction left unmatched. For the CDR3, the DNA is TGTGCCAGCATCCACTCGGACAGGCTCTCCACAGATACGCAGTATTTT. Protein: CASIHSDRLSTDTQYF.

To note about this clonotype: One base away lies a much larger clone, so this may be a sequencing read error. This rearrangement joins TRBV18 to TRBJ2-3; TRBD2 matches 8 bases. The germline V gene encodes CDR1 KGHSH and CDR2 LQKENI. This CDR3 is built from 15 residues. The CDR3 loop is CASLPSGLASDTQYF. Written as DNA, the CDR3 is TGTGCCAGCTTACCAAGCGGACTAGCTTCAGATACGCAGTATTTT.

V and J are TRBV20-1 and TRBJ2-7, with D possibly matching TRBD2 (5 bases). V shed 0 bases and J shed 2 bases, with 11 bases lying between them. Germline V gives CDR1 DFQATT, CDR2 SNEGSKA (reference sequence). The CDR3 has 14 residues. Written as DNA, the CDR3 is TGCAGTGCTAGAGATAAACGGGGAACCTACGAGCAGTACTTC. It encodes CSARDKRGTYEQYF.

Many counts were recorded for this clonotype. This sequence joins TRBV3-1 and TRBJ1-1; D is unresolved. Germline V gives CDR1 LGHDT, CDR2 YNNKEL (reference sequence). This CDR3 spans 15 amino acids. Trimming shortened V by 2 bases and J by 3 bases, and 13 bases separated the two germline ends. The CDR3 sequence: CASSQSYGRDTEAFF. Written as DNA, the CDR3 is TGTGCCAGCAGCCAATCTTACGGGAGGGACACTGAAGCTTTCTTT.